A single sample gave rise to the 15 T cell receptor beta chains below, sequenced in a study of cytomegalovirus exposure and HLA in healthy donors. Vbeta (60) and Jbeta (13) primers were used in the PCR. The method was immunoSEQ multiplex PCR; TCRdb's version includes in-frame clones alone and lacks a portion of them. Its table lists around 44,000 clones. The sequenced material came from PBMCs. These TCRs come from a male donor in good health and CMV-seropositive.

This chain uses TRBV15 with TRBJ2-2; maybe TRBD2 (6 bases). The CDR3 spans 18 residues. Germline V gene sequence: CDR1 LNHNV, CDR2 YYDKDF (reference sequence). Trimming shortened V by 3 bases and J by 4 bases, and 21 bases separated the two germline ends. In DNA, the CDR3 is TGTGCCACCAGCAGTCAAATGTCCGGCAGGGAGGCCACCGGGGAGCTGTTTTTT. This encodes CATSSQMSGREATGELFF.

A remark on this clone: A junction boundary mismatches the germline segment, possibly from a read error. The J gene is TRBJ2-5, the V gene TRBV6-5; D perhaps matches TRBD2 (5 bases). The CDR3 spans 11 residues. Germline values: CDR1 MNHEY, CDR2 SVGAGI. CDR3 in DNA: TGTGCCAGCCTCTACGGGGAGACCCAATACTTC. Its translation is CASLYGETQYF.

The chain recombines TRBV19 with TRBJ1-4; 8 bases are a match to TRBD1. From germline, CDR1 is LNHDA and CDR2 SQIVND (reference sequence). The CDR3 length is 15 residues. The ends lost 6 bases at V and 7 bases at J; junction bases unmatched: 10. CDR3 nucleotides: TGTGCCAGTAGGATCACCGGGACAGGAGGTGAAAAACTGTTTTTT. Its translation is CASRITGTGGEKLFF.

The chain joins TRBV6-1 to TRBJ1-5, with 7 bases fitting TRBD1. The CDR3 contains 16 residues. CDR1 is MNHNS and CDR2 is SASEGT in the germline V gene. The J segment lost 5 bases and the V segment lost 3 bases, leaving 10 bases of the junction unmatched. CDR3 region: CASSERRDSLDQPQHF. The CDR3 DNA follows: TGTGCCAGCAGTGAGCGCCGGGACAGCCTGGATCAGCCCCAGCATTTT.

The chain employs TRBV6-5 and TRBJ1-5; tentative D call: TRBD1 (6 bases). CDR3 length: 12 amino acids. Trimming took 7 bases from V and 4 from J, leaving 8 bases between them. Germline V lookup: CDR1 MNHEY, CDR2 SVGAGI. CDR3 region: CASKGENQPQHF. CDR3 in DNA: TGTGCCAGCAAGGGGGAAAATCAGCCCCAGCATTTT.

The gene calls are TRBV5-4 and TRBJ2-3; 8 bases fit TRBD2. The germline V gene has CDR1 SGHNT and CDR2 YYREEE (reference sequence). J lost 4 bases, V lost 5 bases, and 9 bases had no gene match. The CDR3 loop spans 15 amino acids. The CDR3 region is CASRVRGGTPDTQYF. CDR3 nucleotide sequence: TGTGCCAGCAGAGTTCGCGGGGGGACCCCAGATACGCAGTATTTT.

The rearrangement uses TRBV2 and TRBJ2-3, with TRBD1 matching 7 bases. Germline CDR1 reads SNHLY; CDR2 reads FYNNEI. The ends lost 6 bases at V and 2 bases at J; junction bases unmatched: 5. The CDR3 contains 14 residues. CDR3 sequence (DNA): TGTGCCAGCAGGACAGGGCTCCCCACAGATACGCAGTATTTT. This gives the protein CASRTGLPTDTQYF.

The CDR3 DNA reads as TGTGCCTGGAGTCCCCTCCATACGCAGTATTTT. Protein sequence: CAWSPLHTQYF. V gene TRBV30 combines with J gene TRBJ2-3; D is ambiguous. The CDR3 is 11 residues long. The germline V gene encodes CDR1 GTSNPN and CDR2 SVGIG (reference sequence). V dropped 2 bases and J dropped 7 bases, with 7 bases sitting between them.

V is TRBV7-3 and J is TRBJ2-3; tentative D call: TRBD2 (7 bases). V was shortened by 4 bases and J by 5 bases, with 16 bases between the two germline ends. This CDR3 is built from 15 residues. CDR1 and CDR2 (germline): SGHTA, FQGTGA. CDR3: CASSSSWGGRDTQYF. The CDR3 bases are TGTGCCAGCAGCTCCTCGTGGGGGGGCCGAGATACGCAGTATTTT.

This chain connects TRBV6-1 to TRBJ1-2, with D maybe TRBD1 (5 bases). This CDR3 spans 12 amino acids. CDR1 is MNHNS and CDR2 is SASEGT in the germline V gene. The V and J ends lost 2 bases and 6 bases respectively, with 7 bases between them. CDR3: CASSETGDGYTF. The CDR3, as DNA: TGTGCCAGCAGTGAAACGGGGGATGGCTACACCTTC.

The gene calls are TRBV15 and TRBJ1-2; no reliable D call. V was shortened by 0 bases and J by 8 bases, with 13 bases between the two germline ends. Germline CDR1 and CDR2: LNHNV and YYDKDF (reference sequence). The CDR3 has 14 amino acids. CDR3 region: CATSRDLGAGGYTF. The DNA for the CDR3 is TGTGCCACCAGCAGAGATCTAGGAGCGGGCGGCTACACCTTC.

The rearrangement joins TRBV9 to TRBJ1-1; 7 bases agree with TRBD1. The V and J ends lost 4 bases and 0 bases, in that order; junction bases with no gene match: 3. Germline CDR1 is SGDLS and CDR2 is YYNGEE. The CDR3 covers 14 residues. The CDR3 loop is CASSHRGLNTEAFF. The DNA of the CDR3 is TGTGCCAGCAGCCACAGGGGTCTGAACACTGAAGCTTTCTTT.

The genes are TRBV28 and TRBJ1-5, with TRBD1 matching over 9 bases. V dropped 5 bases and J dropped 11; count of bases not matched to a gene: 13. CDR3 length: 15 residues. Germline CDR1 MDHEN, CDR2 SYDVKM. The CDR3 is CASSAPGQGGGSQHF. The CDR3 DNA reads as TGTGCCAGCAGTGCCCCGGGACAGGGAGGCGGGTCCCAGCATTTT.

The chain links TRBV5-8 to TRBJ1-2; 8 bases match TRBD1. This CDR3 is built from 15 residues. With V trimmed by 3 bases and J by 3 bases, 7 bases remained unmatched. Per the germline V gene, CDR1 is SGHTS and CDR2 is YDEGEE. The CDR3 DNA is TGTGCCAGCAGCTCCTCGGACAGGGTATACTATGGCTACACCTTC. Translating it yields CASSSSDRVYYGYTF.

The rearrangement uses TRBV6-6 and TRBJ1-4; D ambiguous. V lost 6 bases, J lost 2 bases, and 10 bases lay in between. CDR1 is MNHNY, CDR2 SVGAGI, per germline (reference sequence). This CDR3 spans 14 amino acids. Here the CDR3 reads CASSRRETNEKLFF. The CDR3 DNA is TGTGCCAGCAGCCGACGGGAGACTAATGAAAAACTGTTTTTT.